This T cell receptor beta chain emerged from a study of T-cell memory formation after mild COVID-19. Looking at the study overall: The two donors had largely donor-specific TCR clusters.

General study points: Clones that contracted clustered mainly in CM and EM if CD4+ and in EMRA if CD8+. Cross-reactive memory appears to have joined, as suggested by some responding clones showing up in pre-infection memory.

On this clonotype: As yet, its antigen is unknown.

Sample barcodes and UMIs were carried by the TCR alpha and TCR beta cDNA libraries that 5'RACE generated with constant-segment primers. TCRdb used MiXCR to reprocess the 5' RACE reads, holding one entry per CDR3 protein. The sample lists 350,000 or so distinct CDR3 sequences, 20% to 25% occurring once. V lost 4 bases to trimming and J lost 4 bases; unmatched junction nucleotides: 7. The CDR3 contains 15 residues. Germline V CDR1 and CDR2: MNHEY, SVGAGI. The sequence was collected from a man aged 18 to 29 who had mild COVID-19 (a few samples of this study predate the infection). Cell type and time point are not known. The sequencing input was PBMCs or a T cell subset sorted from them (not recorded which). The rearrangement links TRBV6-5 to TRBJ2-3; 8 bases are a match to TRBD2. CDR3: CASSLRGGSSDTQYF. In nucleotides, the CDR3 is TGTGCCAGCAGTTTACGGGGGGGCAGCTCAGATACGCAGTATTTT.